This TCR beta chain comes out of a study of T cells in Graves' hyperthyroidism and ophthalmopathy. What was amplified from RNA transcripts were TCR beta CDR3 regions. HTBI primers were the set used in a first-round RT-PCR of the TCR CDR3. TCRdb reanalysed the multiplex PCR reads using MiXCR and keeps one entry per CDR3 protein. The sample has more than 550,000 distinct CDR3 sequences; 45% are singletons. The table lists this clonotype with a few counts. The target antigen is unknown. V lost 0 bases and J 5 bases, leaving 14 bases between the germline ends. CDR3 length: 15 amino acids. Germline CDR1 reads SGHRS; CDR2 reads YFSETQ. Uncontrolled infection, other autoimmune disease, pregnancy and lactation each barred patients from inclusion. Whole-study results and caveats: Most thyroid clonotypes expanded above 0.001 appeared in blood too. The model predicted ophthalmopathy a median around six months before onset. The authors' 13 V-J model separated ophthalmopathy from stable hyperthyroidism.

The material sequenced was peripheral blood or thyroid tissue (not recorded which). The rearrangement joins TRBV5-1 to TRBJ1-1; weak D call: TRBD1 (5 bases). This receptor was taken from an adult man with Graves' disease, either hyperthyroidism or ophthalmopathy (not recorded which). The CDR3 DNA reads TGCGCCAGCAGCTTGGCCGGGGCAGGGTTGACTGAAGCTTTCTTT. Encoded protein: CASSLAGAGLTEAFF.